This T cell receptor beta chain comes out of a study of shared clonotypes between healthy human individuals. Study results and limitations: Clonotypes shared by all four sorted-subset donors had higher generation probabilities than non-shared clonotypes.

Profiling relied on immunoSEQ multiplex PCR, and the TCRdb table lists in-frame clones only, not all of them. The sample consists of 2,500,000 or so clones, 93% of them appearing once. Notes on this clone: Its specificity is not known. Other nucleotide sequences from this sample produce the same CDR3.

The V and J ends lost 2 bases and 6 bases respectively, with 4 bases between them. The CDR3 contains 12 residues. Germline-derived CDR1 and CDR2 are SGHTA and FQGTGA. The V and J genes are TRBV7-3 and TRBJ2-2; D ambiguous. This receptor was taken from a young man in good health. Some clones in this sample may be carry-over from other donors' samples. Sequenced: naive CD4+ T cells from PBMCs. Subset indicated: CD45RA+ positively selected. CDR3 region: CASSLPAGELFF. As DNA, the CDR3 is TGTGCCAGCAGCTTACCAGCCGGGGAGCTGTTTTTT.